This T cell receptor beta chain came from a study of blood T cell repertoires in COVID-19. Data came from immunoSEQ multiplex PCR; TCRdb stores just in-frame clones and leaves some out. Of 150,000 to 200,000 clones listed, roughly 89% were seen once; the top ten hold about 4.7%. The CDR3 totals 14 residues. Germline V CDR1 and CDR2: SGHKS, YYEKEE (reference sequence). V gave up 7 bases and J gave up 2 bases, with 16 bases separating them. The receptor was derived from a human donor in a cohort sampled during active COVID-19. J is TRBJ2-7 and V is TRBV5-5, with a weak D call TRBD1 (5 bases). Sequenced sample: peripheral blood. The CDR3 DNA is TGTGCCAGCCATCAGGGCCCGAAAACCTACGAGCAGTACTTC. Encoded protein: CASHQGPKTYEQYF.